The 8 T cell receptor beta chains in this list originate from one sample, sequenced in a study of CD8 T cells in ankylosing spondylitis. Each CDR3 protein gets one entry after TCRdb re-called the 5' RACE reads with MiXCR. The sample consists of about 130,000 distinct CDR3 sequences, over 6% of them appearing once. Sequencing input: blood, either unsorted or a sorted T cell fraction (not recorded which). The receptor set was obtained from a male donor with ankylosing spondylitis or in good health (not recorded which).

This clonotype was observed many times. The chain recombines TRBV9 with TRBJ2-1; 10 bases align to TRBD2. The CDR3 extends over 16 amino acids. CDR1 SGDLS and CDR2 YYNGEE come from the germline V gene. The trim removed 3 bases at V and 4 bases at J, leaving 7 bases unmatched. CDR3 residues: CASSAETSGNYNEQFF. The CDR3 nucleotides are TGTGCCAGCAGCGCGGAAACTAGCGGGAATTACAATGAGCAGTTCTTC.

Many counts were recorded for this clonotype. The chain uses TRBV10-3 and TRBJ1-1; D is ambiguous. Germline V gives CDR1 ENHRY, CDR2 SYGVKD. This CDR3 spans 14 amino acids. Trimming shortened V by 0 bases and J by 4 bases, and 9 bases separated the two germline ends. This CDR3 reads CAISESHSGTEAFF. CDR3 in DNA: TGTGCCATCAGTGAGTCACATTCTGGCACTGAAGCTTTCTTT.

This clonotype showed up just a few times. The J gene is TRBJ2-1, the V gene TRBV14; D may be TRBD1 (5 bases). V was pared by 0 bases and J by 15 bases, with 15 bases between. The CDR3 has 13 amino acids. Germline CDR1 reads SGHDN; CDR2 reads FVKESK. For the CDR3, the DNA is TGTGCCAGCAGCCAAGATCGACAGCTCAGAGCGTTCTTC. As protein: CASSQDRQLRAFF.

This clonotype was detected ten times or more. This chain uses TRBV6-5 with TRBJ2-5; D remains ambiguous. The V gene lost 4 bases and the J gene lost 5 bases, with 14 bases spanning the gap. Germline V lookup: CDR1 MNHEY, CDR2 SVGAGI. This CDR3 comprises 14 residues. CDR3 amino acids: CASSSTFTQETQYF. The CDR3 DNA sequence: TGTGCCAGCAGTTCCACCTTCACCCAGGAGACCCAGTACTTC.

This clonotype was seen many times. The chain is built from TRBV2 and TRBJ1-4; a weak D match, TRBD1 (5 bases). From germline, CDR1 is SNHLY and CDR2 FYNNEI. V lost 2 bases, J lost 5 bases, and 12 bases lay in between. The CDR3 length is 15 residues. As DNA, the CDR3 is TGTGCCAGCAGTGAAACGGGGACTTCAAATGAAAAACTGTTTTTT. Amino acids: CASSETGTSNEKLFF. The entire variable domain, with the rest obtained from reference TRBV2 and TRBJ1-4, is as follows: EPEVTQTPSHQVTQMGQEVILRCVPISNHLYFYWYRQILGQKVEFLVSFYNNEISEKSEIFDDQFSVERPDGSNFTLKIRSTKLEDSAMYFCASSETGTSNEKLFFGSGTQLSVL.

This clonotype was counted at least ten times. This CDR3 is CASSSKYSGANVLTF. In DNA, the CDR3 is TGCGCCAGCAGCTCCAAATACTCTGGGGCCAACGTCCTGACTTTC. The chain is built from TRBV5-1 and TRBJ2-6, with no clear D. The germline CDR1 and CDR2 sequences are SGHRS and YFSETQ. V was trimmed by 3 bases and J by 0 bases, leaving 7 bases between them. This CDR3 has 15 residues.

This clonotype was detected ten times or more. The chain employs TRBV11-1 and TRBJ1-3, with no clear D. Germline CDR1 is SGHAT and CDR2 is FQDESV (reference sequence). The CDR3 runs to 18 residues. Trimming removed 5 bases at V and 0 bases at J, with 20 bases between. CDR3 DNA: TGTGCCAGCAGCCTGGGCCCGGTCCGGGCCCTCTCTGGAAACACCATATATTTT. Protein: CASSLGPVRALSGNTIYF. Full variable domain (outside the CDR3, taken from reference TRBV11-1 and TRBJ1-3): EAEVAQSPRYKITEKSQAVAFWCDPISGHATLYWYRQILGQGPELLVQFQDESVVDDSQLPKDRFSAERLKGVDSTLKIQPAELGDSAMYLCASSLGPVRALSGNTIYFGEGSWLTVV.

This clonotype was counted many times. This sequence joins TRBV20-1 and TRBJ2-7; tentatively, D is TRBD1 (6 bases). The CDR3 is made up of 15 amino acids. The V end lost 3 bases, the J end lost 4 bases, and 19 bases lay between the germline ends. Germline V gives CDR1 DFQATT, CDR2 SNEGSKA (reference sequence). CDR3 in amino acids: CSARGLTGKKYEQYF. CDR3 nucleotide sequence: TGCAGTGCTAGGGGTCTGACAGGAAAAAAATACGAGCAGTACTTC.